This entry features one TCR beta chain sequence. The target of this receptor is not known. No quality values exist for individual bases; no much larger clone is one base distant. TCRbeta CDR3 regions were amplified from genomic DNA using the immunoSEQ Assay, a bias-controlled multiplex PCR. Per the authors' processing: The number of nucleated cells in each sample was estimated by amplification of reference gene primers within the assay. Sequence reads were collapsed and filtered to measure the absolute abundance of every unique TCRbeta CDR3 rearrangement. For each sample, productive Simpson clonality was calculated as the square root of Simpson's diversity index across productive rearrangements. TCRdb re-hosts the immuneACCESS table, in-frame sequences only. Its copies lack some clones; in the studies checked, an unresolved V gene accounts for under half of them, and the cause for the rest is not known. The D gene and trimming were derived from the DNA, and the V and J assignments and clone size from that table. The table for this sample lists under 80,000 clones; approximately 86% of them were counted only once. Under 1.3% of the sample comes from the top ten.

This sample is part of a study of blood T cell repertoires in COVID-19 (dated by TCRdb to 2020 to 2022). For the wider study: The collaborator samples originated in the United States, Italy and Spain and spanned the acute and convalescent phases of COVID-19. Where HLA class I and class II types were available, the types were taken from metadata supplied by the sample provider, not from assay-based typing. The sample metadata nearly always contained a de-identified subject ID, COVID-19 status, age in years and sex. The repertoires were released in a freely available public database meant as a resource for research on the immune response to SARS-CoV-2. The prospective study material was composed of cDNA or gDNA derived from T cells, B-cell-depleted T cells, or PBMCs. Deeply sampled blood TCRbeta repertoires from subjects exposed to, actively infected with, or recovered from COVID-19 were included in the dataset. Samples were obtained from the ongoing ImmuneRACE study (first 160 participants) and from approximately 1,200 subjects provided by 6 global collaborators.

Its CDR3 holds 15 amino acids, cysteine through phenylalanine. The entry retains the CDR3 DNA only, 45 bases that are in frame from base 1. In the germline V gene, CDR1 corresponds to MNHEY and CDR2 to SVGAGI. V sheds 6 bases and J sheds 0 bases, leaving 12 bases between their ends. Study-wide conclusions, independent of this receptor: The quantity of clinical and demographic metadata differed by source and by participant and was supplied without curation.

The collaborating institutions used their own protocols to collect whole blood in K2EDTA tubes. For TCRbeta analysis, collaborators shipped samples in one of three forms: frozen whole blood, isolated PBMCs, or DNA extracted from either of those sample types. This chain is built from TRBV6-5 and TRBJ1-3; a confident D gene designation cannot be given. The specimen sequenced was peripheral blood. This TCR was recovered from a man aged 70 or older with acute or convalescent COVID-19. The CDR3 here reads CASSLLRDSGNTIYF. The nucleotide sequence is given as TGTGCCAGCAGCTTACTCCGGGACTCTGGAAACACCATATATTTT.